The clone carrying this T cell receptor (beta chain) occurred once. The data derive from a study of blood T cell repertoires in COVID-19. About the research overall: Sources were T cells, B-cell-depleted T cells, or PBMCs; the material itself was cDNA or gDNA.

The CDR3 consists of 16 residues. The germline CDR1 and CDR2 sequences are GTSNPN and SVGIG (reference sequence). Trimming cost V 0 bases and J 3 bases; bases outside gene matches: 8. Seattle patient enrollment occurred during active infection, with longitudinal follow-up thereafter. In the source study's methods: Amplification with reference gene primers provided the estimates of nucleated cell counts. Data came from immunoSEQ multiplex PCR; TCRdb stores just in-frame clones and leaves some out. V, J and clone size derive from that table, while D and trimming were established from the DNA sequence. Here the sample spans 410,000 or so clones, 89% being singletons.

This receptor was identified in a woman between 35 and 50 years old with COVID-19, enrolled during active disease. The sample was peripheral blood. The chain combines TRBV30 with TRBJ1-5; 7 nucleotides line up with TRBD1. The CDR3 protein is CAWSVRNRGYNQPQHF. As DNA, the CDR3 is TGTGCCTGGAGTGTACGTAACAGGGGTTACAATCAGCCCCAGCATTTT. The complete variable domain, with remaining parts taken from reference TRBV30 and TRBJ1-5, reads SQTIHQWPATLVQPVGSPLSLECTVEGTSNPNLYWYRQAAGRGLQLLFYSVGIGQISSEVPQNLSASRPQDRQFILSSKKLLLSDSGFYLCAWSVRNRGYNQPQHFGDGTRLSIL.